This passage covers 13 T cell receptor beta chains from one sample sequenced in a study of fetal regulatory T cell absence and autoimmunity. The assay was immunoSEQ multiplex PCR, and TCRdb's table has in-frame clones only and misses some. In the table there are about 95,000 clones, 55% to 75% of which are singletons. Sequencing was done on a sample of pancreas tissue. These receptors were taken from a male donor with IPEX syndrome.

The genes are TRBV30 and TRBJ2-1; D ambiguous. Germline V lookup: CDR1 GTSNPN, CDR2 SVGIG (reference sequence). CDR3 length: 11 amino acids. Trimming took off 0 bases at V and 6 bases at J, with 3 bases between the two ends. This CDR3 is CAWSVVNEQFF. In DNA, the CDR3 is TGTGCCTGGAGTGTAGTCAATGAGCAGTTCTTC.

This chain connects TRBV11-2 to TRBJ2-1; D tentatively fits TRBD1 or TRBD2 (5 bases each). Germline V gene sequence: CDR1 SGHAT, CDR2 FQNNGV. CDR3 size: 15 residues. V was shortened by 8 bases and J by 0 bases, with 14 bases between the two germline ends. CDR3 protein: CASSGRSSSYNEQFF. CDR3 in DNA: TGTGCCAGCTCGGGGCGATCAAGCTCCTACAATGAGCAGTTCTTC. The complete variable domain, with remaining parts taken from reference TRBV11-2 and TRBJ2-1, reads EAGVAQSPRYKIIEKRQSVAFWCNPISGHATLYWYQQILGQGPKLLIQFQNNGVVDDSQLPKDRFSAERLKGVDSTLKIQPAKLEDSAVYLCASSGRSSSYNEQFFGPGTRLTVL.

The chain is built from TRBV7-2 and TRBJ2-1, with 10 positions matching TRBD2. There are 18 residues in the CDR3. J lost 2 bases, V lost 2 bases, and 9 bases had no gene match. Germline V gene lookup returns CDR1 SGHTA and CDR2 FQGNSA. CDR3 in amino acids: CASSLPLLAGHTYNEQFF. The CDR3 nucleotides read TGTGCCAGCAGCTTACCCCTACTAGCGGGGCACACCTACAATGAGCAGTTCTTC.

The gene calls are TRBV27 and TRBJ1-2; 7 nucleotides agree with TRBD1. Trimming took 4 bases from V and 10 from J; bases not matched to a gene: 9. CDR1 MNHEY and CDR2 SMNVEV come from the germline V gene (reference sequence). The CDR3 has 13 amino acids. CDR3 amino acids: CASSSLTGVSYTF. The CDR3 nucleotides read TGTGCCAGCAGTTCTCTTACAGGGGTTTCCTACACCTTC.

This clone was counted a single time. The rearrangement joins TRBV14 to TRBJ2-7, with 7 nucleotides matching TRBD1. CDR3 length: 13 amino acids. Germline assignment: CDR1 SGHDN and CDR2 FVKESK. Losses at the gene ends were 4 bases for V and 6 bases for J; bases not matched to a gene: 6. CDR3 residues: CASSLTGMGEQYF. In DNA form, the CDR3 reads TGTGCCAGCAGCCTGACAGGGATGGGCGAGCAGTACTTC.

The rearrangement uses TRBV6-1 and TRBJ1-1, with D possibly TRBD1 on 5 matching bases. V was cut by 7 bases and J by 1 base, with 13 bases left in between. This CDR3 is 14 amino acids long. Per the germline V gene, CDR1 is MNHNS and CDR2 is SASEGT. The CDR3 is CASIILTGNTEAFF. The DNA of the CDR3 is TGTGCCAGCATAATACTCACAGGGAACACTGAAGCTTTCTTT.

The chain employs TRBV6-1 and TRBJ2-7; D remains unclear. The CDR3 is made up of 15 amino acids. Germline-derived CDR1 and CDR2 are MNHNS and SASEGT. The V and J ends lost 6 bases and 3 bases respectively, with 18 bases between them. The CDR3 nucleotides read TGTGCCAGCAGCCTCTTTGGCAGAGGAGACTACGAGCAGTACTTC. Protein: CASSLFGRGDYEQYF.

V gene TRBV6-5 combines with J gene TRBJ1-2; D is unclear. V was trimmed by 5 bases and J by 2 bases, leaving 9 bases between them. CDR3 length equals 13 residues. Per germline, CDR1 MNHEY and CDR2 SVGAGI. The CDR3 sequence: CASSTRTNYGYTF. Written as DNA, the CDR3 is TGTGCCAGCAGTACCAGGACCAACTATGGCTACACCTTC.

This clone was seen just once. V is TRBV27 and J is TRBJ2-3; D gene unclear. Deletions cut 4 bases from V and 0 bases from J, with 14 bases between. This CDR3 spans 16 amino acids. Germline lookup yields CDR1 MNHEY and CDR2 SMNVEV (reference sequence). The CDR3 DNA is TGTGCCAGCAGTTCCCTCGGAATTTTGAGCACAGATACGCAGTATTTT. It yields the protein CASSSLGILSTDTQYF.

This sequence joins TRBV15 and TRBJ1-4, with unresolved D. The germline V and J ends were trimmed by 1 base and 8 bases, with 5 bases remaining between them. CDR1 LNHNV and CDR2 YYDKDF come from the germline V gene (reference sequence). The CDR3 is made up of 12 amino acids. The CDR3 loop reads CATSRVGEKLFF. The CDR3 nucleotides read TGTGCCACCAGCAGAGTTGGGGAAAAACTGTTTTTT.

The V call is TRBV30, the J call TRBJ1-2, with D maybe TRBD1 (5 bases). The CDR3 contains 16 residues. The germline gives CDR1 GTSNPN, CDR2 SVGIG (reference sequence). The ends were cut back, 5 bases at V and 4 bases at J, with 23 bases in the middle. CDR3 loop: CAWLNSDTIQSYGYTF. The CDR3 nucleotides read TGTGCCTGGCTGAACTCGGACACCATCCAAAGCTATGGCTACACCTTC.

The chain uses TRBV27 and TRBJ1-2, with D possibly being TRBD1 (5 bases). V lost 0 bases and J 5 bases, leaving 7 bases between the germline ends. The germline CDR1 and CDR2 sequences are MNHEY and SMNVEV (reference sequence). This CDR3 comprises 13 residues. The CDR3 protein is CASSLSEGYGYTF. CDR3 nucleotides: TGTGCCAGCAGTTTATCGGAGGGGTATGGCTACACCTTC.

This chain connects TRBV14 to TRBJ2-7; no definite D call. Germline V gene lookup returns CDR1 SGHDN and CDR2 FVKESK. This CDR3 has 13 amino acids. V lost 3 bases and J 1 base, leaving 7 bases between the germline ends. The CDR3 here is CASSQQISYEQYF. The DNA of the CDR3 is TGTGCCAGCAGCCAGCAGATATCCTACGAGCAGTACTTC. Based on the CDR3 plus reference TRBV14 and TRBJ2-7, the full variable domain is EAGVTQFPSHSVIEKGQTVTLRCDPISGHDNLYWYRRVMGKEIKFLLHFVKESKQDESGMPNNRFLAERTGGTYSTLKVQPAELEDSGVYFCASSQQISYEQYFGPGTRLTVT.